This T cell receptor (beta chain) was recorded in a study of T cells in Graves' hyperthyroidism and ophthalmopathy. There are 17 residues in the CDR3. Germline CDR1 reads SGHRS; CDR2 reads YFSETQ. The ends lost 1 base at V and 7 bases at J; junction bases unmatched: 8. There were TCR beta CDR3 regions amplified from RNA transcripts. An initial round of RT-PCR targeting the TCR CDR3 relied on the HTBI primer set. TCRdb processed the multiplex PCR reads anew with MiXCR; each CDR3 protein has one entry. The table records about 640,000 distinct CDR3 sequences, 20% to 25% of them present only once. Sequencing was carried out using blood. V usage is TRBV5-1 and J usage is TRBJ2-2; 12 bases line up with TRBD2. The receptor comes from a man aged 30 to 39 with Graves' ophthalmopathy. CDR3 region: CASSLSLAGGPDGELFF. The CDR3 bases are TGCGCCAGCAGCTTGTCCCTAGCGGGAGGGCCTGACGGGGAGCTGTTTTTT.